What follows are 27 T cell receptor beta chains derived from one specimen sequenced in a study of TET2 disruption in CD19-targeted CAR T cells. Sequenced by immunoSEQ multiplex PCR; TCRdb stores in-frame clones only, minus some. The sample table includes tens of thousands of clones. Stated treatment: autologous CTL019 cells: CD19 CAR with 4-1BB and CD3 zeta domains. The antigens these receptors bind are not known. The sample in question was CD8- CAR+ T cells sorted from cultured blood T cells, obtained for CD19 CAR T cell therapy. Documented subset: CD8-negative CAR-positive T cells from the infusion product. The receptor source for this set is a man between 65 and 80 years old with chronic lymphocytic leukemia.

Of note for this clone: Read data end 3 residues before the CDR3 end; the end is taken from the germline J gene. The genes are TRBV7-8 and TRBJ2-7, with TRBD1 identical over 8 bases. CDR3 length equals 14 residues. CDR1 SGHVS and CDR2 FQNEAQ come from the germline V gene. Trimming removed 3 bases from V and 2 bases from J; junction bases left unmatched: 3. Incomplete CDR3 DNA: TGTGCCAGCAGCTTCGGACAGGGTCCCTACGAG. This translates into CASSFGQGPYE. The whole CDR3 is CASSFGQGPYEQYF.

Notes on this clone: The read gets to within 3 residues of the CDR3 end, and the germline J gene fills in the rest. V gene TRBV2 combines with J gene TRBJ1-1; unclear D gene. Trimming shortened V by 2 bases and J by 1 base, and 14 bases separated the two germline ends. The CDR3 contains 16 residues. From germline, CDR1 is SNHLY and CDR2 FYNNEI. The part of the CDR3 DNA that was read is TGTGCCAGCAGTGAAAGGGTGGCAGGAAGGAACACTGAA. Translated, it gives CASSERVAGRNTE. The full CDR3 reads CASSERVAGRNTEAFF.

Notes on this clone: The CDR3 end lies 3 residues beyond the end of the read and is filled in from the germline J gene. This chain joins TRBV29-1 and TRBJ2-7; possibly TRBD2 for D (7 bases). CDR3 size: 14 residues. Germline V CDR1 and CDR2: SQVTM, ANQGSEA. Trimming removed 8 bases from V and 5 bases from J, with 22 bases in between. CDR3 DNA, as far as it was read: TGCAGCACTTGTCCGGTGCGGGGGCCCAACGAG. It encodes CSTCPVRGPNE. The whole CDR3 sequence is CSTCPVRGPNEQYF.

The CDR3 bases that were read are TGTGCCAGCAGCTTGCAGGGGGCGGCAGATACG. It encodes CASSLQGAADT. In full, the CDR3 reads CASSLQGAADTQYF. The genes are TRBV5-5 and TRBJ2-3; TRBD1 agrees at 8 bases. With the read ending 3 residues before the CDR3 end, the germline J gene is used to fill in that end. The CDR3 totals 14 residues. CDR1 SGHKS and CDR2 YYEKEE come from the germline V gene (reference sequence). V gave up 1 base and J gave up 4 bases; unmatched junction bases: 2. Drawing the rest from reference TRBV5-5 and TRBJ2-3, the complete variable domain is DAGVTQSPTHLIKTRGQQVTLRCSPISGHKSVSWYQQVLGQGPQFIFQYYEKEERGRGNFPDRFSARQFPNYSSELNVNALLLGDSALYLCASSLQGAADTQYFGPGTRLTVL.

CDR3 DNA, as far as it was read: TGCAGTGCTAGAGATCGCGGGGGGCGGGACACTGAA. It specifies CSARDRGGRDTE. The full CDR3 reads CSARDRGGRDTEAFF. The chain has TRBV20-1 and TRBJ1-1; maybe TRBD1 (6 bases). The sequenced fragment ends 3 residues before the CDR3 boundary, so the rest is inferred from the germline J gene. CDR1 DFQATT and CDR2 SNEGSKA come from the germline V gene (reference sequence). The V and J ends lost 0 bases and 3 bases respectively, with 14 bases between them. The CDR3 spans 15 residues.

Regarding this clone: The CDR3 extends 3 residues past the end of the read, so its final part is completed from the germline J gene. V and J are TRBV5-1 and TRBJ2-7, with a possible D match to TRBD1 (6 bases). The ends were cut back, 2 bases at V and 2 bases at J, with 11 bases in the middle. Germline lookup yields CDR1 SGHRS and CDR2 YFSETQ. The CDR3 length is 14 residues. The sequenced part of the CDR3 DNA is TGCGCCAGCAGCTTTAACCAGGGGCCCTACGAG. It codes for CASSFNQGPYE. The whole CDR3 protein reads CASSFNQGPYEQYF.

As for this clone: The read gets to within 3 residues of the CDR3 end, and the germline J gene fills in the rest. This sequence joins TRBV18 and TRBJ2-4; TRBD1 agrees at 7 bases. The CDR3 length is 12 residues. CDR1 is KGHSH, CDR2 LQKENI, per germline. CDR3 DNA (partial): TGTGCCAGCTCACCTGGGACAGAAGGT. It codes for CASSPGTEG. In full, the CDR3 reads CASSPGTEGQYF.

Notes on this clone: Read data end 3 residues before the CDR3 end; the end is taken from the germline J gene. This sequence joins TRBV20-1 and TRBJ2-2; 8 nucleotides match TRBD1. Looked up from germline, CDR1 is DFQATT and CDR2 is SNEGSKA (reference sequence). The V gene end was trimmed by 4 bases and the J gene end by 5 bases; junction bases not matched to a gene: 6. The CDR3 extends over 14 amino acids. CDR3 DNA (partial): TGCAGTGCTACAGACAGGGGTGGGACCGGGGAG. Translated: CSATDRGGTGE. The full CDR3 is CSATDRGGTGELFF.

As to this clone: The CDR3 end lies 3 residues beyond the end of the read and is filled in from the germline J gene. The gene calls are TRBV6-2 or TRBV6-3 and TRBJ1-5; maybe TRBD1 (5 bases). The CDR3 loop spans 15 amino acids. CDR1 is MNHEY and CDR2 is SVGEGT in the germline V gene. The V end was cut by 6 bases, the J end by 7 bases, with 19 bases between. The chain's CDR3 is CASSLDRDSTQPQHF. Incomplete CDR3 DNA: TGTGCCAGCAGCCTAGACCGGGACTCCACCCAGCCC.

As for this clone: The read gets to within 3 residues of the CDR3 end, and the germline J gene fills in the rest. The chain employs TRBV6-2 or TRBV6-3 and TRBJ2-7, with D perhaps TRBD1 (6 bases). The length of the CDR3 is 12 residues. Trimming pared 7 bases from V and 5 bases from J, leaving 12 bases between. Per the germline V gene, CDR1 is MNHEY and CDR2 is SVGEGT. The CDR3 region is CASNTGFHEQYF. CDR3 DNA, as far as it was read: TGTGCCAGCAACACAGGGTTCCACGAG.

Regarding this clone: The read is 3 residues too short to cover the CDR3 end, so that end is filled in from the germline J gene. Within the sample, other DNA sequences also encode this same CDR3. The gene calls are TRBV14 and TRBJ1-2; 12 bases match TRBD1. V lost 4 bases, J lost 5 bases, and 5 bases stayed unmatched. CDR3 length equals 15 residues. Per the germline V gene, CDR1 is SGHDN and CDR2 is FVKESK. CDR3 bases read: TGTGCCAGCAGCCGCGGGACAGGGGGCGCGTATGGC. Its protein product is CASSRGTGGAYG. The whole CDR3 sequence reads CASSRGTGGAYGYTF.

As for this clone: The read finishes 3 residues shy of the CDR3 end, and the germline J gene is used to complete it. The rearrangement links TRBV7-2 to TRBJ2-4; 7 bases agree with TRBD1. Looked up from germline, CDR1 is SGHTA and CDR2 is FQGNSA. The length of the CDR3 is 15 residues. The covered CDR3 bases are TGTGCCAGCAGCCCTCGACAGGGTTTGAATCAGCCT. The encoded protein is CASSPRQGLNQP. The CDR3 in its entirety is CASSPRQGLNQPQYF.

Points on this clone: From the germline J gene comes the end of the CDR3, since the read stops 3 residues before it. This chain connects TRBV25-1 to TRBJ1-4, with 8 bases that match TRBD1. The CDR3 sequence is 15 residues long. V lost 3 bases, J lost 5 bases, and 5 bases stayed unmatched. CDR1 MGHDK and CDR2 SYGVNS come from the germline V gene. CDR3 bases read: TGTGCCAGCAGTGAGTCAGGGGGCCTGAATGAAAAA. This codes for CASSESGGLNEK. The full-length CDR3 reads as CASSESGGLNEKLFF.

In regard to this clone: A junction end diverges from the germline sequence, so it may reflect a read error. With the read ending 3 residues before the CDR3 end, the germline J gene is used to fill in that end. Within the sample, other DNA sequences also encode this same CDR3. The chain combines TRBV28 with TRBJ1-2; TRBD1 aligns across 7 bases. Germline V gene data show CDR1 as MDHEN and CDR2 as SYDVKM. The CDR3 contains 15 residues. This chain's CDR3 is CASSSGTDGFYGYTF. The sequenced CDR3 bases are TGTGCCAGCAGTTCCGGGACAGACGGATTCTATGGT.

About this clone: Read coverage stops 3 residues before the CDR3 terminus; the germline J gene supplies the remainder. The rearrangement uses TRBV7-9 and TRBJ1-2; maybe TRBD1 (5 bases). The CDR3 has 15 amino acids. CDR1 is SEHNR and CDR2 is FQNEAQ in the germline V gene (reference sequence). This CDR3 is CASSLGPSATDTYTF. The CDR3 bases that were read are TGTGCCAGCAGCTTAGGCCCCTCAGCGACAGATACC.

Regarding this clone: The CDR3 is cut off 3 residues early in the read; its end comes from the germline J gene. The J gene is TRBJ2-5, the V gene TRBV20-1; 14 nucleotides agree with TRBD2. CDR1 DFQATT and CDR2 SNEGSKA come from the germline V gene (reference sequence). The CDR3 extends over 18 amino acids. Trimming removed 0 bases from V and 2 bases from J; junction bases left unmatched: 8. CDR3 DNA (partial): TGCAGTGCTAGAGATGCCCCCTGGACTAGCGGGGGGCAAGAGACC. Its translation is CSARDAPWTSGGQET. The whole CDR3 sequence reads CSARDAPWTSGGQETQYF.

Measured by frequency, this clone is medium-sized. The sequenced fragment ends 3 residues before the CDR3 boundary, so the rest is inferred from the germline J gene. V gene TRBV30 combines with J gene TRBJ2-5; D remains ambiguous. CDR3 length equals 12 residues. V lost 2 bases and J lost 5, with 9 bases in between. Germline assignment: CDR1 GTSNPN and CDR2 SVGIG (reference sequence). The CDR3 sequence is CAWSPFQETQYF. CDR3 bases read: TGTGCCTGGAGTCCGTTTCAGGAGACC.

A note on this clone: The CDR3 end falls 3 residues outside the read, so it is completed with the germline J gene. The J gene is TRBJ2-1, the V gene TRBV19, with a tentative D call TRBD2 (6 bases). The germline V gene encodes CDR1 LNHDA and CDR2 SQIVND (reference sequence). Trimming cost V 0 bases and J 4 bases, with 10 bases left between them. The CDR3 sequence is 15 residues long. The DNA read from the CDR3 is TGTGCCAGTAGTATAGAGAGCGGGTGGTACAATGAG. Residues: CASSIESGWYNE. The entire CDR3 sequence reads CASSIESGWYNEQFF.

A word on this clone: The read ends 3 residues shy of where the CDR3 ends; the end is completed using the germline J gene. Different DNA sequences within this sample yield the same CDR3. This chain connects TRBV4-1 to TRBJ2-5; 10 nucleotides match TRBD1. The CDR3 extends over 15 amino acids. The junction had 6 bases not matched to a gene; V was cut back by 3 bases and J by 5 bases. CDR1 and CDR2 from the germline V gene are MGHRA and YSYEKL. CDR3 sequence reads: CASSHRQGARETQYF. The sequenced part of the CDR3 DNA is TGCGCCAGCAGCCATCGACAGGGGGCCAGGGAGACC.

As to this clone: The CDR3 end falls 3 residues outside the read, so it is completed with the germline J gene. The chain joins TRBV11-2 to TRBJ2-5; D unresolved. With 3 bases removed from V and 4 bases from J, the gap between germline ends came to 12 bases. The CDR3 extends over 14 amino acids. Germline loops: CDR1 SGHAT, CDR2 FQNNGV. This CDR3 is CASSLTNGLETQYF. CDR3 bases read: TGTGCCAGCAGCTTGACAAACGGTCTAGAGACC.

This clone counts as medium-sized by frequency. The CDR3 extends 3 residues past the end of the read, so its final part is completed from the germline J gene. The gene calls are TRBV4-1 and TRBJ2-3; 7 bases agree with TRBD2. Germline CDR1 is MGHRA and CDR2 is YSYEKL. J gave up 2 bases and V 1 base, and 3 bases lay outside the gene matches. The CDR3 has 15 residues. Incomplete CDR3 DNA: TGCGCCAGCAGCCAAGTGGGGGGGACCACAGATACG. It translates to CASSQVGGTTDT. The full CDR3 protein reads CASSQVGGTTDTQYF.

Regarding this clone: The CDR3 goes on 3 residues after the read ends, and that part is filled in from the germline J gene. The chain carries TRBV19 and TRBJ2-4; TRBD1 aligns across 8 bases. CDR1 LNHDA and CDR2 SQIVND come from the germline V gene (reference sequence). This CDR3 contains 18 residues. The part of the CDR3 DNA that was read is TGTGCCAGTAGAATAAACGGACTGACAGGGGACTCGCACTATGGT. This translates into CASRINGLTGDSHYG. In full, the CDR3 reads CASRINGLTGDSHYGQYF.

With regard to this clone: The CDR3 end lies 3 residues beyond the end of the read and is filled in from the germline J gene. V and J are TRBV14 and TRBJ1-2, with 7 positions matching TRBD1. This CDR3 comprises 15 residues. CDR1 and CDR2 (germline): SGHDN, FVKESK. The CDR3 bases that were read are TGTGCCAGCAGCCAAGACCCGACAGGGTCAAGAGGC. Its protein product is CASSQDPTGSRG. Given in full, the CDR3 is CASSQDPTGSRGYTF.

A remark on this clone: The CDR3 end lies 3 residues beyond the end of the read and is filled in from the germline J gene. This chain links TRBV28 with TRBJ2-7, with TRBD2 matching 8 bases. This CDR3 comprises 16 residues. From germline, CDR1 is MDHEN and CDR2 SYDVKM. Trimming at V came to 2 bases and at J to 5 bases, leaving 11 bases not matched to a gene. The CDR3 DNA, read in part, is TGTGCCAGCAGTTTACCTATAGCGGGGACGAGGAACGAG. Its protein product is CASSLPIAGTRNE. The whole CDR3 region reads CASSLPIAGTRNEQYF. Combining the CDR3 with reference TRBV28 and TRBJ2-7 gives the whole variable domain DVKVTQSSRYLVKRTGEKVFLECVQDMDHENMFWYRQDPGLGLRLIYFSYDVKMKEKGDIPEGYSVSREKKERFSLILESASTNQTSMYLCASSLPIAGTRNEQYFGPGTRLTVT.

Points on this clone: Read sequence stops 3 residues before the CDR3 end, and the germline J gene provides the missing end. The rearrangement uses TRBV4-1 and TRBJ1-2; TRBD1 is a possible D gene (5 bases). Germline values: CDR1 MGHRA, CDR2 YSYEKL. Trimming shortened V by 4 bases and J by 6 bases, and 18 bases separated the two germline ends. The length of the CDR3 is 15 residues. The CDR3 loop reads CASSRGRPGEDGYTF. CDR3 bases read: TGCGCCAGCAGCCGCGGCCGGCCGGGGGAGGATGGC.

Concerning this clone itself: The observed sequence ends 3 residues before the CDR3 terminus, with the missing tail filled in from the germline J gene. V is TRBV29-1 and J is TRBJ2-7, with a tentative D call TRBD1 (6 bases). The V end was cut by 3 bases, the J end by 2 bases, with 14 bases between. The CDR3 has 14 amino acids. Germline V gene lookup returns CDR1 SQVTM and CDR2 ANQGSEA. The CDR3 loop reads CSVENPGTTYEQYF. Partial CDR3 DNA: TGCAGCGTTGAGAACCCCGGGACAACCTACGAG.

About this clone itself: From the germline J gene comes the end of the CDR3, since the read stops 3 residues before it. V gene TRBV7-2 combines with J gene TRBJ1-2, with TRBD1 as a possible D gene (5 bases). V lost 1 base to trimming and J lost 4 bases, with 13 bases between them. CDR3 length equals 15 residues. The germline V gene encodes CDR1 SGHTA and CDR2 FQGNSA. The sequenced part of the CDR3 DNA is TGTGCCAGCAGCTTAGGGGCAGGGCAGGGCTATGGC. Its protein product is CASSLGAGQGYG. The whole CDR3 sequence reads CASSLGAGQGYGYTF.